This T cell receptor beta chain was captured by sequencing in a study of CD8 T cells in ankylosing spondylitis. Whole-study findings and limits: About 8 highly homologous variants made up a TCR beta motif, and this motif appeared characteristic of ankylosing spondylitis blood. CD8+ disease-linked clones were present at relatively low frequencies in blood. Previously reported in reactive arthritis synovial fluid and blood were some of the motif variants.

Making the TCR beta libraries involved quantitative 5'-RACE with molecular barcodes. One entry per CDR3 protein results from TCRdb running MiXCR on the 5' RACE reads. The table lists a few hundred thousand distinct CDR3 sequences, roughly a sixth of them singletons. About this clonotype: Its matching antigen is unknown.

V lost 6 bases to trimming and J lost 3 bases; unmatched junction nucleotides: 12. CDR1 and CDR2 from the germline V gene are MNHEY and SMNVEV (reference sequence). This CDR3 region has 16 residues. Sequencing was done on a sample of blood, either unsorted or a sorted T cell fraction (not recorded which). This receptor was identified in a male donor with ankylosing spondylitis. The chain links TRBV27 to TRBJ2-3; 7 bases fit TRBD2. The CDR3 here is CASSSPAGDGTDTQYF. DNA of the CDR3: TGTGCCAGCAGCTCCCCCGCGGGAGACGGGACAGATACGCAGTATTTT.